This entry is about one T cell receptor beta chain. The sample originates from a study of CD8 T cells in Susac syndrome. The V end lost 5 bases, the J end lost 7 bases, and 9 bases lay between the germline ends. The germline V gene encodes CDR1 SNHLY and CDR2 FYNNEI. CDR3 size: 11 residues. An input of about 0.45 to 1 ug of RNA was subjected to reverse transcription using random hexamers. MiXCR, applied by TCRdb to the immunoSEQ multiplex PCR reads, yields one record per CDR3 protein. Here the sample spans hundreds of thousands of distinct CDR3 sequences, around 95% being singletons. The sequenced sample consisted of CD4+ T cells from PBMCs. This chain connects TRBV2 to TRBJ2-7; D unresolved. This TCR was recovered from a human donor with multiple sclerosis. The CDR3: CASSLNKEQYF. The CDR3 DNA reads as TGTGCCAGCAGTTTGAACAAGGAGCAGTACTTC.